The source of this T cell receptor beta chain is a study of blood T cells in healthy people across ages. Regarding the study as a whole: The lack of PBMC sorting stopped any conclusive naive versus antigen-experienced comparison.

Trimming removed 3 bases at V and 6 bases at J, with 12 bases between. CDR1 and CDR2 (germline): SGHDN, FVKESK. The CDR3 consists of 14 residues. A word on this clonotype: The antigen is undetermined.

Every donor provided roughly 9.1 milliliters of peripheral blood. Combining a sample-barcoded 5' primer with a J-beta primer mix, a second PCR ran for roughly 7 to 12 cycles. Each cDNA molecule carried a tag from a template-switch adaptor that contained 12 random nucleotides. TCRdb analysed the 5' RACE reads with MiXCR anew, one entry per CDR3 protein. The sample holds 800,000 or so distinct CDR3 sequences, 25% seen once. These same data were also listed under a study on T cells of mothers and their children.

This rearrangement joins TRBV14 to TRBJ2-1; D gene ambiguous. The origin of this receptor is a boy between 10 and 17 years old in good health. Sequencing was done on a sample of blood. The chain's CDR3 is CASSQMGSVNEQFF. As DNA, the CDR3 is TGTGCCAGCAGCCAGATGGGGTCTGTCAATGAGCAGTTCTTC.